This T cell receptor (beta chain) was profiled in a study of identical twins. Points from the study as a whole: Surplus twin overlap in beta out-of-frame sequences was less pronounced. Beta clonotypes that were abundant in cord blood contained fewer insertions, a pattern absent from memory repertoires.

cDNA molecules carried unique molecular identifiers, and template switching added a universal primer site. TCRdb re-analysed the 5' RACE reads in MiXCR, keeping a single row per CDR3 protein. The data hold fewer than 450,000 distinct CDR3 sequences, with approximately 9.1% observed a single time. This clonotype was detected many times. The antigen is undetermined. The CDR3 length is 15 residues. J gave up 3 bases and V 8 bases, and 9 bases lay outside the gene matches. The receptor was derived from a woman aged 45 to 65 in good health. Material: naive T cells sorted from blood. This chain links TRBV12-3 or TRBV12-4 with TRBJ2-3; 9 bases are shared with TRBD1. The CDR3 protein is CASLLRDRVTDTQYF. CDR3 sequence (DNA): TGTGCCAGCCTCCTCCGGGACAGGGTAACAGATACGCAGTATTTT.